This TCR beta chain was profiled in a study of blood T cell repertoires in COVID-19. Background on the study: Donors in the United States, Italy and Spain gave samples during acute or convalescent COVID-19. PBMCs, B-cell-depleted T cells, or T cells were the source of the cDNA or gDNA that made up the material.

This clone was found a few times. Source study methods: Amplification with reference gene primers provided the estimates of nucleated cell counts. Sequenced by immunoSEQ multiplex PCR; TCRdb stores in-frame clones only, minus some. V, J and clone size derive from that table, while D and trimming were established from the DNA sequence. The repertoire holds roughly 250,000 clones, with around 83% as singletons. Germline V gives CDR1 SNHLY, CDR2 FYNNEI. V was clipped by 6 bases and J by 3 bases, with 11 bases between them. The CDR3 runs 13 residues. This rearrangement joins TRBV2 to TRBJ1-1; a possible D gene is TRBD1 (5 bases). The specimen was peripheral blood. The sequence derives from a woman older than 75 with acute or convalescent COVID-19. The CDR3 bases are TGTGCCAGCAGAGATGGACAACACACTGAAGCTTTCTTT. This translates into CASRDGQHTEAFF.